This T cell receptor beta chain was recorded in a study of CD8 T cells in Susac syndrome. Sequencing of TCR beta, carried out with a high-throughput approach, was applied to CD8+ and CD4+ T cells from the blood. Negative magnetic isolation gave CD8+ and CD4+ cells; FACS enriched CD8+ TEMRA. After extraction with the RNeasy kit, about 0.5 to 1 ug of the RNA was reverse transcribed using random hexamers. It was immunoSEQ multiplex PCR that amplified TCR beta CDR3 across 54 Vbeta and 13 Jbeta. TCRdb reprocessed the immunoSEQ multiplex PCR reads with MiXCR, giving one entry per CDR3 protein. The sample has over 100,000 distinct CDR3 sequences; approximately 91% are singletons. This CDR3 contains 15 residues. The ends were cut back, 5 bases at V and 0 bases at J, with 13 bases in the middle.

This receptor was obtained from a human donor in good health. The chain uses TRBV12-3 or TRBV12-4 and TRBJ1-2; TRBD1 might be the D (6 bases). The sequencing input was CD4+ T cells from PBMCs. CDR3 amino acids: CASSPQGPANYGYTF. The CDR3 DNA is TGTGCCAGCAGTCCACAGGGCCCAGCTAACTATGGCTACACCTTC.